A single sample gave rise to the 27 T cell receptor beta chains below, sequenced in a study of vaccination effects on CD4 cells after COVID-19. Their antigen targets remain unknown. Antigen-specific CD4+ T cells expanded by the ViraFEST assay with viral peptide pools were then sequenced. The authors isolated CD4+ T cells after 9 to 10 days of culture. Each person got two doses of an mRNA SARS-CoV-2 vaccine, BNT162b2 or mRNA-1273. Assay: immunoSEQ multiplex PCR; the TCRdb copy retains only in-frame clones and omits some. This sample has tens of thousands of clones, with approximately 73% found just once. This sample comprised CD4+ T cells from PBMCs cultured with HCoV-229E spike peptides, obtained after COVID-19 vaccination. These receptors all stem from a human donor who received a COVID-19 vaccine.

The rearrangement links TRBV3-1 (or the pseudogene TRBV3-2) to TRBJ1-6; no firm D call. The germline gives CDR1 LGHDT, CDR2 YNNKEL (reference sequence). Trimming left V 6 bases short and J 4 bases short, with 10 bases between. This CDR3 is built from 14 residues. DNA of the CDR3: TGTGCCAGCAGGGGCGCCAGTTATAATTCACCCCTCCACTTT. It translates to CASRGASYNSPLHF.

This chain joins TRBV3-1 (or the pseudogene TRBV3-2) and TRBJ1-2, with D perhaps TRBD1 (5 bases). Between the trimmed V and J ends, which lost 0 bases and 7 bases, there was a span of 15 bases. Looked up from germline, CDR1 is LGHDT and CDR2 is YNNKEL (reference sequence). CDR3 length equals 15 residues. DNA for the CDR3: TGTGCCAGCAGCCAAGATTGGGCAGGGACGGGTGGCTACACCTTC. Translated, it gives CASSQDWAGTGGYTF.

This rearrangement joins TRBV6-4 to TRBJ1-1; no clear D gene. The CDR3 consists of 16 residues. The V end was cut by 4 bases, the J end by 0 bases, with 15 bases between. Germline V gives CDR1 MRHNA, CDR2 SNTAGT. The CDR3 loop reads CASSAPLVGVNTEAFF. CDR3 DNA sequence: TGTGCCAGCAGTGCCCCGCTAGTAGGCGTGAACACTGAAGCTTTCTTT.

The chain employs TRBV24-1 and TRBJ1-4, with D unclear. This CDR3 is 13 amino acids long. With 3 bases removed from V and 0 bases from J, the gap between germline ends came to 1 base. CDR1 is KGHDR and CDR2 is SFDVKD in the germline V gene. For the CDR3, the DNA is TGTGCCACCAGTGATCCAACTAATGAAAAACTGTTTTTT. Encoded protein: CATSDPTNEKLFF.

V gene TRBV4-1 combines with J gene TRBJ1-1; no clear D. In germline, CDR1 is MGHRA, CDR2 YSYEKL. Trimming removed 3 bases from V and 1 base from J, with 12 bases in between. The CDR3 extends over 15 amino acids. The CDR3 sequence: CASSHILNPNTEAFF. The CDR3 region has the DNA TGCGCCAGCAGCCATATCCTTAACCCGAACACTGAAGCTTTCTTT.

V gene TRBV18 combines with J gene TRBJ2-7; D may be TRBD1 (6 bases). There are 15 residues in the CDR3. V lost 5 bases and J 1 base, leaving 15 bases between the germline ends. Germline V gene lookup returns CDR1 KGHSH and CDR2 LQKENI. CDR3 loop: CASSNQGRGSYEQYV. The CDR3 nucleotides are TGTGCCAGCTCAAACCAGGGGAGAGGGTCCTACGAGCAGTACGTC.

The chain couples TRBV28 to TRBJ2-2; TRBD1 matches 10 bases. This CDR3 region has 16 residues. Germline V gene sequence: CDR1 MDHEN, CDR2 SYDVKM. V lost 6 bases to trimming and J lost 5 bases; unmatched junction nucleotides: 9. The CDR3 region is CASSDGTGARTGELFF. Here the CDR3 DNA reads TGTGCCAGCAGCGACGGGACAGGGGCGCGGACCGGGGAGCTGTTTTTT.

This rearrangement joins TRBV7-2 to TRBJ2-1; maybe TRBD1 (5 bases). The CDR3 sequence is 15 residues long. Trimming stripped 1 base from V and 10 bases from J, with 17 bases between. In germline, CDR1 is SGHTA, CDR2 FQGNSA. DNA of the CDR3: TGTGCCAGCAGCTTAGTTCTAGGGGCCCCAGGAGAGCAGTTCTTC. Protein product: CASSLVLGAPGEQFF.

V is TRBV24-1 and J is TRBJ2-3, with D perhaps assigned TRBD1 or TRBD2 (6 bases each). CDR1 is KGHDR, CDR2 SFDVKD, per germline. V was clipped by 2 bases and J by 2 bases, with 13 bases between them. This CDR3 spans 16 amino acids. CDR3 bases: TGTGCCACCAGTGATTGGTATCCGGGGGCCACAGATACGCAGTATTTT. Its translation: CATSDWYPGATDTQYF.

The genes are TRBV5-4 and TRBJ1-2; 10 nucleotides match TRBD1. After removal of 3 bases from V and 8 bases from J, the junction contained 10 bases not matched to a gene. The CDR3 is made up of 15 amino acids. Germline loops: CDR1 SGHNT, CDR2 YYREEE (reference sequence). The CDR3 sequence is CASSSSGTGALGYTF. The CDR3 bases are TGTGCCAGCAGCTCATCCGGGACAGGGGCGCTCGGCTACACCTTC.

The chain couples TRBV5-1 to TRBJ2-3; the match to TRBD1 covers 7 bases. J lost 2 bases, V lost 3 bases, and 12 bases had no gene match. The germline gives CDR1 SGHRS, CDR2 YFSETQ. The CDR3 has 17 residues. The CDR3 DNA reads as TGCGCCAGCAGCTCCCACCTACAGGGGTCACTCACAGATACGCAGTATTTT. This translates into CASSSHLQGSLTDTQYF.

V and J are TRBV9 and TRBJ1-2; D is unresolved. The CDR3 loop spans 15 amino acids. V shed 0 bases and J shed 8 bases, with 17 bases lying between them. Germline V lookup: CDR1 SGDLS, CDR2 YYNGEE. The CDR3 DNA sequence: TGTGCCAGCAGCGTAGATCAAAATCTCTCTGGAGGCTACACCTTC. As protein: CASSVDQNLSGGYTF.

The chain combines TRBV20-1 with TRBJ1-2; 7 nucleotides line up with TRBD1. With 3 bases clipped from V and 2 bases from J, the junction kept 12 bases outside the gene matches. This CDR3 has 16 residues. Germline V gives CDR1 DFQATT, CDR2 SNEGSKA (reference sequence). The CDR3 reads CSASLDRVPGNYGYTF. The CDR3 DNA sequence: TGCAGTGCTAGTCTAGACAGGGTGCCGGGGAACTATGGCTACACCTTC.

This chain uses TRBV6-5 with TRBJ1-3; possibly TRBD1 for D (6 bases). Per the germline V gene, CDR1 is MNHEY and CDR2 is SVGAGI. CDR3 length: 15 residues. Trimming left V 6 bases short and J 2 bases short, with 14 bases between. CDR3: CASRVTGTPGNTIYF. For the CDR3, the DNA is TGTGCCAGCAGGGTTACCGGGACACCTGGAAACACCATATATTTT.

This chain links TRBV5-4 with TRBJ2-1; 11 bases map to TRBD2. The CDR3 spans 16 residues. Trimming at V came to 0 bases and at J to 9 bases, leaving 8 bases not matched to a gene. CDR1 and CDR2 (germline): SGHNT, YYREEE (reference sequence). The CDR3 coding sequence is TGTGCCAGCAGCTTGGCGGGAGGACTAGCGGGTCTTGAGCAGTTCTTC. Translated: CASSLAGGLAGLEQFF.

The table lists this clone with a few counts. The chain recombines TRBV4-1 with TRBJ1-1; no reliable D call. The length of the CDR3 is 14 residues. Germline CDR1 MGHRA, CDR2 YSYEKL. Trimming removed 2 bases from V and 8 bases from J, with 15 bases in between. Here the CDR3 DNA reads TGCGCCAGCAGCCAAAGGGAAGGCGCCCCGGAAGCTTTCTTT. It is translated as CASSQREGAPEAFF.

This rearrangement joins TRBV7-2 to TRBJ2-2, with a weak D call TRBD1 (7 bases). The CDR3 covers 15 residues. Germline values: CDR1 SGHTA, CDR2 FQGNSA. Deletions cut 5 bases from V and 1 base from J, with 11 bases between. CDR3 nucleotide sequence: TGTGCCAGCAGCGCGGGGACAGTGAACACCGGGGAGCTGTTTTTT. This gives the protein CASSAGTVNTGELFF.

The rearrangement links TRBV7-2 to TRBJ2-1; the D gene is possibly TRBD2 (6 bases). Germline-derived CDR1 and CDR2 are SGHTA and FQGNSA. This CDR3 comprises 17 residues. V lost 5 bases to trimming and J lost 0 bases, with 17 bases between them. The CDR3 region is CASSPRVGGSSYNEQFF. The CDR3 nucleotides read TGTGCCAGCAGCCCCCGAGTTGGGGGGAGCTCCTACAATGAGCAGTTCTTC.

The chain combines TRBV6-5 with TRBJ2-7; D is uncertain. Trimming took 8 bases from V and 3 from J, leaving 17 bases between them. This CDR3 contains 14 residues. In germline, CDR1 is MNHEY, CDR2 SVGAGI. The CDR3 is CASRRAGSNYEQYV. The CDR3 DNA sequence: TGTGCCAGCCGTAGGGCAGGTTCTAACTACGAGCAGTACGTC.

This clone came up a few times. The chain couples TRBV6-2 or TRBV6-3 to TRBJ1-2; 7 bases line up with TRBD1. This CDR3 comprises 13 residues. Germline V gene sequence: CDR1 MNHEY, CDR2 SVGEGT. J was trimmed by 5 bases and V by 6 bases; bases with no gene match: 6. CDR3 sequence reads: CASSSGQTYGYTF. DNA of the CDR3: TGTGCCAGCAGCTCGGGACAGACATATGGCTACACCTTC.

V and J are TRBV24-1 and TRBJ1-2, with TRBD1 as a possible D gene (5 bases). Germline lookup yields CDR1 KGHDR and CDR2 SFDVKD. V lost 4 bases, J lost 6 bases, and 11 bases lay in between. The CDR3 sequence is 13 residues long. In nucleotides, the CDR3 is TGTGCCACCAGTGACCTAGGGGTGAATGGCTACACCTTC. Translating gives CATSDLGVNGYTF.

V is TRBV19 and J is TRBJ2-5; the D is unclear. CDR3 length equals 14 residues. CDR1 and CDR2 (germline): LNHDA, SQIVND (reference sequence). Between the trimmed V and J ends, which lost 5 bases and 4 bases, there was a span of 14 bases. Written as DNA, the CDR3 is TGTGCCAGTAGTGAAAGGGCGGTCGGAGAGACCCAGTACTTC. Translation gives CASSERAVGETQYF. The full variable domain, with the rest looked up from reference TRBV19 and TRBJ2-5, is DGGITQSPKYLFRKEGQNVTLSCEQNLNHDAMYWYRQDPGQGLRLIYYSQIVNDFQKGDIAEGYSVSREKKESFPLTVTSAQKNPTAFYLCASSERAVGETQYFGPGTRLLVL.

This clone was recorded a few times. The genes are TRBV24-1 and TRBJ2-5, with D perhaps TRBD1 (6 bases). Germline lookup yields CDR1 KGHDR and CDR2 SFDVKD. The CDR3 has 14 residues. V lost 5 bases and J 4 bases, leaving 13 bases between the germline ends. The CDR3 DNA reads TGTGCCACCAGTGGAACAGGGTTCGGAGAGACCCAGTACTTC. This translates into CATSGTGFGETQYF.

CDR3 amino acids: CASSHTDKNQPQHF. As DNA, the CDR3 is TGCGCCAGCAGCCACACGGACAAGAATCAGCCCCAGCATTTT. This chain links TRBV4-1 with TRBJ1-5; perhaps TRBD1 as D (5 bases). CDR1 MGHRA and CDR2 YSYEKL come from the germline V gene. CDR3 length: 14 amino acids. Trimming pared 3 bases from V and 4 bases from J, leaving 10 bases between.

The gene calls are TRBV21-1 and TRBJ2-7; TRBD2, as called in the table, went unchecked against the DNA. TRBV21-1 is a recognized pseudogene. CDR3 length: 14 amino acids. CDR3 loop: CASSKGGKKGEQYV. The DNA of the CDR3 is TGTGCCAGCAGCAAAGGAGGGAAAAAAGGCGAGCAGTACGTC.

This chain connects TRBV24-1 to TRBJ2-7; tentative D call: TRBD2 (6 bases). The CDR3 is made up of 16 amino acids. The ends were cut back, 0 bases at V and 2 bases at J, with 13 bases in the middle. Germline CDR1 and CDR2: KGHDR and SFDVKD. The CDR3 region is CATSDLSEGRTYEQYV. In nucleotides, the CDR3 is TGTGCCACCAGTGATTTGTCCGAGGGGAGGACCTACGAGCAGTACGTC.

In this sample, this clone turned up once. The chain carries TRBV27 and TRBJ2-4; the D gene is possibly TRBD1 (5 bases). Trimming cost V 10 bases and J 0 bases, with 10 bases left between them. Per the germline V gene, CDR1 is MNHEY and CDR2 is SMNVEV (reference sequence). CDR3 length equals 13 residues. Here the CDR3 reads CATQGLAKNIQYF. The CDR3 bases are TGTGCCACCCAGGGTCTAGCCAAAAACATTCAGTACTTC.